These 10 T cell receptor beta chains share one sample of origin, sequenced in a study of control samples from healthy donors and cancer patients. TCRdb's copy holds only in-frame clones and misses some; the assay was immunoSEQ multiplex PCR. The sample lists more than 140,000 clones, 91% seen once, with approximately 6.8% in the top ten. The sample taken for sequencing was blood. The receptors here all came from a young man in good health.

The chain has TRBV19 and TRBJ1-5; no reliable D call. V was clipped by 7 bases and J by 0 bases, with 7 bases between them. Germline V gene sequence: CDR1 LNHDA, CDR2 SQIVND (reference sequence). The CDR3 has 13 residues. This CDR3 reads CASKENSNQPQHF. In DNA form, the CDR3 reads TGTGCCAGTAAGGAAAATAGCAATCAGCCCCAGCATTTT.

This sequence joins TRBV2 and TRBJ1-2; D is unclear. The V gene lost 6 bases and the J gene lost 0 bases, with 8 bases spanning the gap. Germline assignment: CDR1 SNHLY and CDR2 FYNNEI. The CDR3 length is 13 residues. The CDR3 loop reads CASSHGTNYGYTF. In DNA, the CDR3 is TGTGCCAGCAGCCACGGAACTAACTATGGCTACACCTTC.

As concerns this clone: Other DNA variants within this sample encode the same CDR3. The chain links TRBV9 to TRBJ2-1; D gene ambiguous. CDR1 is SGDLS and CDR2 is YYNGEE in the germline V gene. V shed 0 bases and J shed 0 bases, with 4 bases lying between them. CDR3 length equals 14 residues. Written as DNA, the CDR3 is TGTGCCAGCAGCGTAGGGGGCTCCTACAATGAGCAGTTCTTC. Its translation is CASSVGGSYNEQFF.

CDR3 amino acids: CSTGQGPAEAFF. CDR3 nucleotides: TGCAGCACCGGACAGGGACCCGCTGAAGCTTTCTTT. This chain links TRBV29-1 with TRBJ1-1; 8 bases are shared with TRBD1. The CDR3 sequence is 12 residues long. Germline CDR1 SQVTM, CDR2 ANQGSEA. V shed 8 bases, J shed 6 bases, and the junction held 8 bases outside the gene matches. The entire variable domain, with the rest obtained from reference TRBV29-1 and TRBJ1-1, is as follows: SAVISQKPSRDICQRGTSLTIQCQVDSQVTMMFWYRQQPGQSLTLIATANQGSEATYESGFVIDKFPISRPNLTFSTLTVSNMSPEDSSIYLCSTGQGPAEAFFGQGTRLTVV.

The V and J genes are TRBV6-5 and TRBJ1-2; no clear D gene. Germline CDR1 is MNHEY and CDR2 is SVGAGI. V lost 6 bases and J 4 bases, leaving 9 bases between the germline ends. The CDR3 is made up of 12 amino acids. The CDR3 DNA is TGTGCCAGCAGACACACCTTCTATGGCTACACCTTC. Translating gives CASRHTFYGYTF.

The chain carries TRBV6-6 and TRBJ1-5, with D tentatively TRBD1 (5 bases). CDR3 length equals 15 residues. V was clipped by 7 bases and J by 2 bases, with 15 bases between them. CDR1 and CDR2 from the germline V gene are MNHNY and SVGAGI (reference sequence). This chain's CDR3 is CASTAGGDGNQPQHF. Here the CDR3 DNA reads TGTGCCAGCACCGCGGGGGGGGATGGCAATCAGCCCCAGCATTTT.

The V gene is TRBV11-3, the J gene TRBJ2-3, with D perhaps given as TRBD1 or TRBD2 (5 bases each). The CDR3 is 14 residues long. Trimming pared 6 bases from V and 2 bases from J, leaving 12 bases between. Germline CDR1 and CDR2: SGHNT and YENEEA. DNA for the CDR3: TGTGCCAGCAGTCCCACCGGGACCACAGATACGCAGTATTTT. Its translation: CASSPTGTTDTQYF.

The rearrangement uses TRBV7-8 and TRBJ2-7; no clear D gene. Per the germline V gene, CDR1 is SGHVS and CDR2 is FQNEAQ. The CDR3 totals 13 residues. V shed 1 base and J shed 5 bases, with 9 bases lying between them. The CDR3 DNA sequence: TGTGCCAGCAGCTTAGGCCCGACAAACGAGCAGTACTTC. Amino acids: CASSLGPTNEQYF.

CDR3 DNA: TGTGCCAGCAGCTTAGGGGCCGAAGAGACCCAGTACTTC. Its protein product is CASSLGAEETQYF. J is TRBJ2-5 and V is TRBV7-2; D unresolved. The CDR3 loop spans 13 amino acids. V was shortened by 1 base and J by 3 bases, with 6 bases between the two germline ends. The V gene's germline CDR1 is SGHTA and CDR2 FQGNSA. Filled out from reference TRBV7-2 and TRBJ2-5, the complete variable domain reads GAGVSQSPSNKVTEKGKDVELRCDPISGHTALYWYRQSLGQGLEFLIYFQGNSAPDKSGLPSDRFSAERTGGSVSTLTIQRTQQEDSAVYLCASSLGAEETQYFGPGTRLLVL.

V is TRBV11-2 and J is TRBJ2-7; TRBD1 agrees at 9 bases. V was pared by 5 bases and J by 3 bases, with 5 bases of the junction left unmatched. This CDR3 has 14 residues. CDR1 and CDR2 from the germline V gene are SGHAT and FQNNGV. As DNA, the CDR3 is TGTGCCAGCAGCCCCCAGACAGGGGGCTACGAGCAGTACTTC. The encoded protein is CASSPQTGGYEQYF.